The 11 T cell receptor beta chains reported below all come from one sample, sequenced in a study of T-cell reconstitution after alpha-beta-depleted transplantation in children (dated by TCRdb to 2016 to 2017). Receptors were amplified or captured by PCR. The instrument given in TCRdb is Illumina HiSeq 2500. Molecular barcoding was employed in the preparation of TCR libraries, with unique molecular identifiers being used to normalize TCRbeta repertoire quantification. TCRdb's own reprocessing of the public reads used fastp at Q25 and MiXCR and kept productive beta chains. Rows are combined by CDR3 protein, so each entry shows the most common genes and DNA. The sample table shows 600,000 to 800,000 distinct CDR3 sequences, and about an eighth are seen once. 0.79% of the sample is in the top ten clones. Interpreted using the paper, the treatment or condition label stands for: allogeneic hematopoietic cell transplantation with graft depleted of TCRalphabeta T cells and CD19 B cells.

This specimen consisted of PBMCs, obtained before TCRalphabeta/CD19-depleted stem cell transplant. The receptors shown here come from a girl aged 2-10 years with congenital amegakaryocytic thrombocytopenia, due to receive a stem cell transplant.

This clonotype has at least ten counts. The chain joins TRBV20-1 to TRBJ1-5; D call uncertain. Trimming cost V 4 bases and J 4 bases, with 17 bases left between them. The CDR3 length is 15 residues. CDR1 is DFQATT and CDR2 is SNEGSKA in the germline V gene (reference sequence). The DNA of the CDR3 is TGCAGTGCTACGGCGGAGCCAAAAGGGAATCAGCCCCAGCATTTT. Amino acids: CSATAEPKGNQPQHF.

This clonotype has at least ten counts. The chain carries TRBV20-1 and TRBJ2-3, with TRBD2 matching over 12 bases. Germline assignment: CDR1 DFQATT and CDR2 SNEGSKA (reference sequence). The CDR3 is 18 residues long. The V segment lost 5 bases and the J segment 0 bases; nucleotides outside the gene matches: 12. CDR3 region: CSAAKLAGGETSTDTQYF. The CDR3 region has the DNA TGCAGTGCTGCGAAACTAGCGGGAGGAGAAACTAGCACAGATACGCAGTATTTT.

The genes are TRBV20-1 and TRBJ1-5; tentative D call: TRBD1 (5 bases). The ends were cut back, 1 base at V and 7 bases at J, with 11 bases in the middle. The CDR3 contains 13 residues. The germline gives CDR1 DFQATT, CDR2 SNEGSKA (reference sequence). The CDR3 bases are TGCAGTGCTAGAGTGGGGGGAAGGCAGCCCCAGCATTTT. Translated, it gives CSARVGGRQPQHF.

This chain uses TRBV27 with TRBJ2-5; D is perhaps TRBD1 or TRBD2 (7 bases each). V lost 4 bases, J lost 4 bases, and 19 bases lay in between. Germline values: CDR1 MNHEY, CDR2 SMNVEV (reference sequence). The CDR3 has 16 amino acids. CDR3 sequence (DNA): TGTGCCAGCAGTTATTCGCGGGGGCAGGGGGGAGAGACCCAGTACTTC. It encodes CASSYSRGQGGETQYF.

This clonotype was counted many times. This chain connects TRBV5-1 to TRBJ2-7; tentatively, D is TRBD2 (5 bases). V was shortened by 6 bases and J by 2 bases, with 15 bases between the two germline ends. The CDR3 spans 14 residues. Germline CDR1 is SGHRS and CDR2 is YFSETQ. CDR3: CASKRVPETYEQYF. The CDR3 DNA reads TGCGCCAGCAAGAGGGTCCCAGAAACCTACGAGCAGTACTTC.

The genes are TRBV7-9 and TRBJ2-5; TRBD2 matches 9 bases. Germline CDR1 and CDR2: SEHNR and FQNEAQ (reference sequence). The CDR3 has 14 residues. The trim removed 6 bases at V and 5 bases at J, leaving 7 bases unmatched. The CDR3 protein is CASRSLAGVETQYF. The CDR3 coding sequence is TGTGCCAGCAGGTCCTTAGCGGGAGTGGAGACCCAGTACTTC.

This clonotype was counted many times. The rearrangement joins TRBV9 to TRBJ2-1; no clear D gene. CDR1 is SGDLS, CDR2 YYNGEE, per germline. The CDR3 loop spans 13 amino acids. Trimming pared 0 bases from V and 5 bases from J, leaving 6 bases between. The CDR3 is CASSVALHNEQFF. CDR3 DNA: TGTGCCAGCAGCGTAGCCCTCCACAATGAGCAGTTCTTC.

This clonotype was observed many times. The chain employs TRBV28 and TRBJ2-1, with TRBD2 as a possible D gene (5 bases). CDR1 and CDR2 (germline): MDHEN, SYDVKM. The V end lost 5 bases, the J end lost 8 bases, and 16 bases lay between the germline ends. This CDR3 has 14 amino acids. The CDR3 region is CASSPPASRDEQFF. CDR3 DNA: TGTGCCAGCAGTCCCCCGGCTAGCCGGGATGAGCAGTTCTTC.

The chain joins TRBV2 to TRBJ2-7; D gene unclear. Germline loops: CDR1 SNHLY, CDR2 FYNNEI. The V and J ends lost 7 bases and 3 bases respectively, with 4 bases between them. This CDR3 has 10 amino acids. CDR3 amino acids: CASKVYEQYF. Written as DNA, the CDR3 is TGTGCCAGCAAGGTCTACGAGCAGTACTTC.

In its sample, this clonotype was seen a few times. The genes are TRBV29-1 and TRBJ1-3; tentatively, D is TRBD1 (6 bases). This CDR3 contains 13 residues. Germline V lookup: CDR1 SQVTM, CDR2 ANQGSEA. V was cut by 5 bases and J by 4 bases, with 12 bases left in between. CDR3 in amino acids: CSVRQAQGNTIYF. In DNA form, the CDR3 reads TGCAGCGTTCGACAGGCCCAGGGAAACACCATATATTTT.

This clonotype was recorded many times. The chain has TRBV24-1 and TRBJ1-2; no clear D. Deletions cut 5 bases from V and 7 bases from J, with 13 bases between. This CDR3 has 13 residues. The germline gives CDR1 KGHDR, CDR2 SFDVKD. The CDR3 reads CATSGWAGRGYTF. The CDR3 bases are TGTGCCACCAGTGGATGGGCAGGTCGTGGCTACACCTTC.